The sequence of this T cell receptor beta chain was determined in a study of blood T cell repertoires in COVID-19. Whole-study context: PBMCs, B-cell-depleted T cells, or T cells were the source of the cDNA or gDNA that made up the material.

TCRdb keeps only in-frame clones here, not all; method: immunoSEQ multiplex PCR. The data contain roughly 200,000 clones, 82% of them singletons. The CDR3 is made up of 15 amino acids. With V trimmed by 6 bases and J by 7 bases, 11 bases remained unmatched. The germline V gene encodes CDR1 KGHSH and CDR2 LQKENI. This chain joins TRBV18 and TRBJ2-1; 8 bases match TRBD1. This TCR was sampled from a woman aged 60-75 years with acute COVID-19. Sequences were obtained from PBMCs or T cells enriched from blood (not recorded which). CDR3 bases: TGTGCCAGCTCTCCAGGGGGCGGAAAAGGAAATGAGCAGTTCTTC. Translation: CASSPGGGKGNEQFF.